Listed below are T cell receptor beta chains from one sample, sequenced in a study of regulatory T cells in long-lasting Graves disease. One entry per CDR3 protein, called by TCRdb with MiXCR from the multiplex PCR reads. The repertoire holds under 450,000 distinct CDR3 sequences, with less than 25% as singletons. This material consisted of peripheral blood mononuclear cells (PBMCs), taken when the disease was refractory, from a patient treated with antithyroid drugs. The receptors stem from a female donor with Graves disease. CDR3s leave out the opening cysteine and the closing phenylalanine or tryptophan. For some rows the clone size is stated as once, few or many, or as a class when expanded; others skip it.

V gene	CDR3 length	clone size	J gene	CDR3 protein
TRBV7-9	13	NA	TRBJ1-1	ASSVLRVFNTEAF
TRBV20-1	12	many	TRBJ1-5	SASGGTNNQPQH
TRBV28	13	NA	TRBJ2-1	ASSFGGRLYNEQF
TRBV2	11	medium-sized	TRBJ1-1	ASRQDSQGGAF
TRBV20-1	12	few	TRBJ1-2	SARGRERPRGYT
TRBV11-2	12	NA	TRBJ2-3	ASSSSRWTDTQY
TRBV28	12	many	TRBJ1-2	ASRGDREGYGYT
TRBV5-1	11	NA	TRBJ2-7	ASSLVQGGEQY
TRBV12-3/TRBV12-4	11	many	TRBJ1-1	ASSTTENTEAF
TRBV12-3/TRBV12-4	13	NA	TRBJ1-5	ASITDRGYNQPQH
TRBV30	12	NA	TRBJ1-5	AWSLTGGGQPQH
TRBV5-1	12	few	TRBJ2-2	ASSTELNTGELF
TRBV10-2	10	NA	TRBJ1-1	ASSGASGEAF
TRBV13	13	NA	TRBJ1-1	ASSAQDRVNTGAF
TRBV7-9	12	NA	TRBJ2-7	ASSPWRECHEQY
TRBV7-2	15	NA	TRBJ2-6	ASSLVGSPSGANVLT
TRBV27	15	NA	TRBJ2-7	ASSFSVGAGVSYEQY
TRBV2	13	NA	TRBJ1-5	ASRLAGEFNQPQH
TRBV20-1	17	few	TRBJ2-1	SASSPRTLAGHSYNEQF
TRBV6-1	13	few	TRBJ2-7	ASSKPTGTVQEQY
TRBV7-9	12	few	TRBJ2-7	ASSLELAPYEQY
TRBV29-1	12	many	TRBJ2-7	SVARAGDMGEQY
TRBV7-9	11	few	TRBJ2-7	ASSPTSTYEQY
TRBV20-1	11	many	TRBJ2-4	SATDRAKNIQY
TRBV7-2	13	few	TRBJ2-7	ASSPYFREEGEQY
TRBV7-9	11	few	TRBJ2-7	ASSSGQGRQQY
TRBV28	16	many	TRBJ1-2	ASSLRGPLRPTNYGYT
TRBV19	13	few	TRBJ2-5	ASSRATGDQETQY
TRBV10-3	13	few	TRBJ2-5	AISEIKGGEETQY
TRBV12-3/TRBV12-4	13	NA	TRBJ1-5	ASTKLAYSNQPQH